Below, 7 T cell receptor beta chains from the same sample are listed, as sequenced in a study of T-cell reconstitution after alpha-beta-depleted transplantation in children (dated by TCRdb to between 2015 and 2016). To prepare the library, PCR was applied. The sequencer was an Illumina HiSeq 2500. TCR library preparation used molecular barcoding, with unique molecular identifiers applied to normalize quantification of the TCRbeta repertoire. TCRdb redid the processing of the public reads, applying fastp at Q25 and MiXCR, and retained in-frame beta chains. CDR3 protein duplicates are merged, each entry listing the most common genes and DNA. Counted in this sample were around 670,000 distinct CDR3 sequences; under 15% of them appeared once. The ten most abundant clones make up 0.79% of the sample. Interpreted using the paper, the treatment or condition label stands for: allogeneic hematopoietic cell transplantation with graft depleted of TCRalphabeta T cells and CD19 B cells.

The sample was PBMCs, taken before TCRalphabeta/CD19-depleted stem cell transplant. These receptors originate from a girl aged 2 to 9 with congenital amegakaryocytic thrombocytopenia, due to receive a stem cell transplant.

The V call is TRBV6-5, the J call TRBJ2-3; a weak D match, TRBD2 (5 bases). V lost 3 bases and J lost 3, with 10 bases in between. There are 14 residues in the CDR3. Germline CDR1 is MNHEY and CDR2 is SVGAGI. The CDR3 bases are TGTGCCAGCAGTTATTTCCCGGGAACAGATACGCAGTATTTT. Translated, it gives CASSYFPGTDTQYF.

In this sample, this clonotype turned up many times. V usage is TRBV29-1 and J usage is TRBJ1-2, with 8 bases aligning to TRBD1. The CDR3 runs 14 residues. Germline V CDR1 and CDR2: SQVTM, ANQGSEA. With 6 bases clipped from V and 4 bases from J, the junction kept 10 bases outside the gene matches. The CDR3 spells CSVAPGQGLYGYTF. The CDR3 DNA sequence: TGCAGCGTCGCCCCCGGACAGGGCCTCTATGGCTACACCTTC.

This clonotype was detected only a few times. The rearrangement joins TRBV12-3 or TRBV12-4 to TRBJ2-5, with 11 bases that match TRBD2. The CDR3 loop spans 15 amino acids. The V segment lost 4 bases and the J segment 1 base; nucleotides outside the gene matches: 2. The CDR3 here is CASSSSGRTQETQYF. As DNA, the CDR3 is TGTGCCAGCAGTTCTAGCGGGAGGACCCAAGAGACCCAGTACTTC.

This clonotype was seen at least ten times. The chain uses TRBV9 and TRBJ2-7; no clear D. Germline loops: CDR1 SGDLS, CDR2 YYNGEE. The CDR3 is made up of 16 amino acids. V dropped 4 bases and J dropped 0 bases, with 17 bases sitting between them. The CDR3 nucleotides read TGTGCCAGCAGCCCAACCTCTTATTATAGCTCCTACGAGCAGTACTTC. This encodes CASSPTSYYSSYEQYF.

The chain recombines TRBV12-3 or TRBV12-4 with TRBJ2-3; no firm D call. V was cut by 3 bases and J by 4 bases, with 8 bases left in between. This CDR3 is built from 13 residues. DNA for the CDR3: TGTGCCAGCAGTTTGTTCGACGCAGATACGCAGTATTTT. Amino acid sequence: CASSLFDADTQYF.

This clonotype was seen more than once but under ten times. The chain has TRBV20-1 and TRBJ2-1; 9 nucleotides match TRBD2. The V gene end was trimmed by 6 bases and the J gene end by 5 bases; junction bases not matched to a gene: 11. The length of the CDR3 is 15 residues. Germline V gives CDR1 DFQATT, CDR2 SNEGSKA (reference sequence). CDR3 in DNA: TGCAGTGCCTCACCGCCGGGACTAGCAGACAATGAGCAGTTCTTC. Amino acid sequence: CSASPPGLADNEQFF.

The chain uses TRBV7-6 and TRBJ2-7; D unclear. The J call may not be correct, given that the DNA end is closer to TRBJ2-1. CDR1 and CDR2 (germline): SGHVS, FNYEAQ. The CDR3 spans 14 residues. The CDR3 reads CASSLEVESYEQFF. As DNA, the CDR3 is TGTGCCAGCAGCTTAGAGGTGGAGTCCTACGAGCAGTTCTTC.